One TCR beta chain is described in this entry. Its target is unknown. TCRdb's table, derived via immunoSEQ multiplex PCR, lists solely in-frame clones and lacks some. This sample yields around 100,000 clones, of which 80% to 90% are seen a single time; about 8.7% belongs to the top ten. The germline gives CDR1 ENHRY, CDR2 SYGVKD. J lost 2 bases, V lost 4 bases, and 2 bases had no gene match. There are 15 residues in the CDR3. The sample is drawn from a study of T cell responses to AZD1222 COVID-19 vaccine. Notes on the study in general: Regions left unmutated in variants are reportedly the target of nearly half of spike-specific TCRs.

The starting material was peripheral blood, obtained on day 0 of AZD1222 vaccination. The sequence was obtained from an adult in good health. The chain carries TRBV10-3 and TRBJ2-7; TRBD2 matches 13 bases. The CDR3 coding sequence is TGTGCCATCAGTGGCGGGACTAGCGGGACCTACGAGCAGTACTTC. Translated: CAISGGTSGTYEQYF.